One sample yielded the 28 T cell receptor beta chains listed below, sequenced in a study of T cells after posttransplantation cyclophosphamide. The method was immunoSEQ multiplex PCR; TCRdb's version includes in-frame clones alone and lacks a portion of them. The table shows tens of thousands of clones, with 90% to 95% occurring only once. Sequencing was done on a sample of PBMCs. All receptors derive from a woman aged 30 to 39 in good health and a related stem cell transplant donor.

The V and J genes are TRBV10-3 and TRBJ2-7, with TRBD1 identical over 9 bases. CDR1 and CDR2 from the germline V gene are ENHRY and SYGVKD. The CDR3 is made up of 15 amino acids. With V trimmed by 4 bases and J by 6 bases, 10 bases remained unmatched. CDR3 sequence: CAISGTGTGSGEQYF. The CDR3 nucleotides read TGTGCCATCAGTGGCACCGGGACAGGGTCCGGCGAGCAGTACTTC.

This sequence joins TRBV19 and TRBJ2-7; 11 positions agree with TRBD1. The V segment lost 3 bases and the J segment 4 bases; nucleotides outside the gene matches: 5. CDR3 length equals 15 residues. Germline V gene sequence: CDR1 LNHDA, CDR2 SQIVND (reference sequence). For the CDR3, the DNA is TGTGCCAGTAGTATTGCGGGGGACAGGGGGTACGAGCAGTACTTC. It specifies CASSIAGDRGYEQYF.

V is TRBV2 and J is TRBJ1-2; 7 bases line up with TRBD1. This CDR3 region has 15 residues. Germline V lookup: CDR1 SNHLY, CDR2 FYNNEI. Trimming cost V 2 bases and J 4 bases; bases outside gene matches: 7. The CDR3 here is CASSESGGTVYGYTF. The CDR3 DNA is TGTGCCAGCAGTGAATCCGGCGGGACAGTCTATGGCTACACCTTC.

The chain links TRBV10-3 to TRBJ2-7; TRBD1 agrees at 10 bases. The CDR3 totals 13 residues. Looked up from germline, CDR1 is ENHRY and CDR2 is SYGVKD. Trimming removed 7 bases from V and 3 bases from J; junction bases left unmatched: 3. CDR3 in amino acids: CAIMGQGFYEQYF. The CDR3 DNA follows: TGTGCCATCATGGGACAGGGGTTCTACGAGCAGTACTTC.

The CDR3 nucleotides read TGTGCCAGCAGTGAATTTAGGGGGGCAACTAATGAAAAACTGTTTTTT. It yields the protein CASSEFRGATNEKLFF. The chain has TRBV25-1 and TRBJ1-4, with D tentatively TRBD1 (6 bases). Germline CDR1 reads MGHDK; CDR2 reads SYGVNS. The CDR3 loop spans 16 amino acids. The V and J ends lost 1 base and 0 bases respectively, with 9 bases between them.

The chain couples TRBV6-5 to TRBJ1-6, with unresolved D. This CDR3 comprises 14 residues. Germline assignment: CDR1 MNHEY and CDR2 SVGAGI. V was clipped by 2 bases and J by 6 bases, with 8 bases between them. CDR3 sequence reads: CASSYPRSNSPLHF. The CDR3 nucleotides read TGTGCCAGCAGTTACCCTCGTTCTAATTCACCCCTCCACTTT.

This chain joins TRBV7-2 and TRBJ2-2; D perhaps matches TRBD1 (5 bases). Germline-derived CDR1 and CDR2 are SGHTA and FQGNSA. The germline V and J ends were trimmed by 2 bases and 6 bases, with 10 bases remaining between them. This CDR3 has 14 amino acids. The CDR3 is CASSLKLGAGELFF. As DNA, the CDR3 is TGTGCCAGCAGCTTAAAGTTAGGGGCCGGGGAGCTGTTTTTT.

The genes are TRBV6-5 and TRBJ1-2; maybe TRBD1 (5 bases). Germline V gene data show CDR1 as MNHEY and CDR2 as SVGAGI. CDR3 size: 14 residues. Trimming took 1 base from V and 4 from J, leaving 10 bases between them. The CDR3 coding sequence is TGTGCCAGCAGTTACTTGTCGGGGGGCTATGGCTACACCTTC. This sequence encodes CASSYLSGGYGYTF.

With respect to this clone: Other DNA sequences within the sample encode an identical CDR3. The CDR3 nucleotides are TGTGCCAGCAGCGGGACTAGCGGGGCGTACGAGCAGTACTTC. Translating it yields CASSGTSGAYEQYF. The chain has TRBV7-2 and TRBJ2-7, with 13 nucleotides matching TRBD2. Per the germline V gene, CDR1 is SGHTA and CDR2 is FQGNSA. The V segment lost 5 bases and the J segment 4 bases; nucleotides outside the gene matches: 2. There are 14 residues in the CDR3.

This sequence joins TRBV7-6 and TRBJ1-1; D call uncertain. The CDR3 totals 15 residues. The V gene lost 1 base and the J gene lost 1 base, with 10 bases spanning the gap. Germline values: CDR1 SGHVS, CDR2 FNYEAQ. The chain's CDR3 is CASSLVEQSNTEAFF. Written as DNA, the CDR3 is TGTGCCAGCAGCTTAGTCGAGCAATCGAACACTGAAGCTTTCTTT. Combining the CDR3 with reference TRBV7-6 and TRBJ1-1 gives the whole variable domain GAGVSQSPRYKVTKRGQDVALRCDPISGHVSLYWYRQALGQGPEFLTYFNYEAQQDKSGLPNDRFSAERPEGSISTLTIQRTEQRDSAMYRCASSLVEQSNTEAFFGQGTRLTVV.

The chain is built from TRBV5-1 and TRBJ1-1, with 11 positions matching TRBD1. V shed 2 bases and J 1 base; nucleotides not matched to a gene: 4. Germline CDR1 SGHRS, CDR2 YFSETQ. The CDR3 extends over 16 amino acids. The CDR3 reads CASSLRDRGRNTEAFF. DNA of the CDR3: TGCGCCAGCAGCTTACGGGACAGGGGGAGGAACACTGAAGCTTTCTTT.

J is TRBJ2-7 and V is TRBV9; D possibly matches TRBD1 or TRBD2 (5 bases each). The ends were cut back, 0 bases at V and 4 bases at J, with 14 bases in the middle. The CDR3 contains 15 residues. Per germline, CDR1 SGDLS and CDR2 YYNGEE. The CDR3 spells CASSVAGSNYYEQYF. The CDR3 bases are TGTGCCAGCAGCGTAGCAGGGAGTAATTATTACGAGCAGTACTTC.

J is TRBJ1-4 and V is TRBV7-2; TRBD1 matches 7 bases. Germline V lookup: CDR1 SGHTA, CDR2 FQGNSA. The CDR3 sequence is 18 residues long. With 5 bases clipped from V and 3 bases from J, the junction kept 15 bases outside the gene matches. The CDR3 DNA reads TGTGCCAGCAGCCGCACCTTAGTACAGGGGCTGGCTAATGAAAAACTGTTTTTT. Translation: CASSRTLVQGLANEKLFF.

In nucleotides, the CDR3 is TGTGCCAGCAGTGAATTCACGGGGGGGCCCCTCTACAATGAGCAGTTCTTC. This sequence encodes CASSEFTGGPLYNEQFF. The genes are TRBV25-1 and TRBJ2-1; 8 bases match TRBD2. Trimming at V came to 1 base and at J to 3 bases, leaving 8 bases not matched to a gene. In germline, CDR1 is MGHDK, CDR2 SYGVNS. This CDR3 comprises 17 residues.

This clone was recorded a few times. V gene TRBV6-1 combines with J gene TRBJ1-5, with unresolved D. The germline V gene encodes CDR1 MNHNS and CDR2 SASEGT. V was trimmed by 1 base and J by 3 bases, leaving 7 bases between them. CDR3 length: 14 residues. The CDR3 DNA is TGTGCCAGCAGTGAAGGGTGGGCCAATCAGCCCCAGCATTTT. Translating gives CASSEGWANQPQHF.

CDR3 residues: CAWSVLGTGKETQYF. Written as DNA, the CDR3 is TGTGCCTGGAGTGTTTTAGGGACAGGGAAAGAGACCCAGTACTTC. This chain joins TRBV30 and TRBJ2-5; 9 bases map to TRBD1. V dropped 0 bases and J dropped 3; count of bases not matched to a gene: 5. There are 15 residues in the CDR3. Germline-derived CDR1 and CDR2 are GTSNPN and SVGIG (reference sequence).

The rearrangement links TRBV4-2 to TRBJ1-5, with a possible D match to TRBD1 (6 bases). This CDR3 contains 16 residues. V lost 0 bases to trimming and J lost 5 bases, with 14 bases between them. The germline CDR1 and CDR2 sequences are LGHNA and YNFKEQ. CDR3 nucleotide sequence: TGTGCCAGCAGCCAAGAAGAGAGGACAGAGGATCAGCCCCAGCATTTT. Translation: CASSQEERTEDQPQHF.

The CDR3 DNA reads TGTGCCAGCAGTTACAACAGGCGTACGCAGTATTTT. As protein: CASSYNRRTQYF. The V and J genes are TRBV6-5 and TRBJ2-3, with D possibly matching TRBD1 (5 bases). This CDR3 is 12 amino acids long. Germline CDR1 MNHEY, CDR2 SVGAGI. Trimming cost V 2 bases and J 8 bases, with 8 bases left between them.

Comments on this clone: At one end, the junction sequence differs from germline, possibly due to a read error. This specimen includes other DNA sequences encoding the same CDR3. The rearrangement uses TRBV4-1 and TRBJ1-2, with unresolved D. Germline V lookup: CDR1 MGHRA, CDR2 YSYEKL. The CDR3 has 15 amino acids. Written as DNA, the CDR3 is TGCGCTAGCAGCCAAAATGAGGCGATAACTGCTGGCTACACCTTC. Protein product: CASSQNEAITAGYTF.

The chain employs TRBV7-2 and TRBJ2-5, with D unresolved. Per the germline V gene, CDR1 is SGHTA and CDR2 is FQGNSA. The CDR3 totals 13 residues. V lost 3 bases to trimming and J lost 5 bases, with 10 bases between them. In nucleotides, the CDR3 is TGTGCCAGCAGCTTCGTAATAGACGAGACCCAGTACTTC. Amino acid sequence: CASSFVIDETQYF. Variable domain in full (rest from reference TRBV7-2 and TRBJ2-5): GAGVSQSPSNKVTEKGKDVELRCDPISGHTALYWYRQSLGQGLEFLIYFQGNSAPDKSGLPSDRFSAERTGGSVSTLTIQRTQQEDSAVYLCASSFVIDETQYFGPGTRLLVL.

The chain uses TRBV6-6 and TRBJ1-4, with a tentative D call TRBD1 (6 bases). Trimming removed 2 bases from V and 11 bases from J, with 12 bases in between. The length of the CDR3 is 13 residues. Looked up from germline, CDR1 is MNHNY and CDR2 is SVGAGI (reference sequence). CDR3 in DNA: TGTGCCAGCAGTTACGTGGGGGCTGAGAAACTGTTTTTT. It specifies CASSYVGAEKLFF.

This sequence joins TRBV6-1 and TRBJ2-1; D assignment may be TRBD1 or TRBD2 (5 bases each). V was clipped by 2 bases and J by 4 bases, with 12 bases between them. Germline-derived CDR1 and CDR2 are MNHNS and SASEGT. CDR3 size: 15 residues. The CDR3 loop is CASSELGTDYNEQFF. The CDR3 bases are TGTGCCAGCAGTGAACTGGGGACCGATTACAATGAGCAGTTCTTC.

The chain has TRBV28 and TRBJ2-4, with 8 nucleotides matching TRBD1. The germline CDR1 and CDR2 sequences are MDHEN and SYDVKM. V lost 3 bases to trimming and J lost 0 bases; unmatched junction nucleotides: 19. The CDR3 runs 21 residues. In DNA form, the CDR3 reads TGTGCCAGCAGTTTCTACACTCAGGCACAGGGGGTAGAGGTAGCCAAAAACATTCAGTACTTC. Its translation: CASSFYTQAQGVEVAKNIQYF.

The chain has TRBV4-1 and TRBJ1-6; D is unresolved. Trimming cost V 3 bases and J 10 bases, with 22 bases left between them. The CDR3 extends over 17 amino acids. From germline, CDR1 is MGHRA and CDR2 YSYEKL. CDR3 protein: CASSQEMGKGPISPLHF. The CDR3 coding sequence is TGCGCCAGCAGCCAGGAGATGGGGAAGGGTCCCATATCACCCCTCCACTTT.

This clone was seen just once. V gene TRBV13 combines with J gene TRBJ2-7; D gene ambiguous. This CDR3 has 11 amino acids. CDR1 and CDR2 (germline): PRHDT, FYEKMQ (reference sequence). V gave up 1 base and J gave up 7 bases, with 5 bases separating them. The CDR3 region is CASSLVGEQYF. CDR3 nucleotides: TGTGCCAGCAGCTTAGTCGGGGAGCAGTACTTC.

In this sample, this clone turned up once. The CDR3 is CASSQDRGGQPQHF. The CDR3 DNA reads TGCGCCAGCAGCCAAGATAGGGGGGGTCAGCCCCAGCATTTT. The chain carries TRBV4-3 and TRBJ1-5, with a weak D call TRBD1 (6 bases). The CDR3 sequence is 14 residues long. The V gene lost 0 bases and the J gene lost 6 bases, with 9 bases spanning the gap. Looked up from germline, CDR1 is LGHNA and CDR2 is YSLEER.

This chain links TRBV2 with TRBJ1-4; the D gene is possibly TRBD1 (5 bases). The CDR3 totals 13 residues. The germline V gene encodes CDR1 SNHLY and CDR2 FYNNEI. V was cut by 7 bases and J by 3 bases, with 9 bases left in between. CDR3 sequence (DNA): TGTGCCAGCAAAGACAGTCCTAATGAAAAACTGTTTTTT. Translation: CASKDSPNEKLFF.

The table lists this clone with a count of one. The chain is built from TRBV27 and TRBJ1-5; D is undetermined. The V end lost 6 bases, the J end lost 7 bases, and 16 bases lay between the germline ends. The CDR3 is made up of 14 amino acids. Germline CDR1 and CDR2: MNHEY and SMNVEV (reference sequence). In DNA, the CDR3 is TGTGCCAGCAGCTTTTACGGAGATAGACAGCCCCAGCATTTT. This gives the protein CASSFYGDRQPQHF.